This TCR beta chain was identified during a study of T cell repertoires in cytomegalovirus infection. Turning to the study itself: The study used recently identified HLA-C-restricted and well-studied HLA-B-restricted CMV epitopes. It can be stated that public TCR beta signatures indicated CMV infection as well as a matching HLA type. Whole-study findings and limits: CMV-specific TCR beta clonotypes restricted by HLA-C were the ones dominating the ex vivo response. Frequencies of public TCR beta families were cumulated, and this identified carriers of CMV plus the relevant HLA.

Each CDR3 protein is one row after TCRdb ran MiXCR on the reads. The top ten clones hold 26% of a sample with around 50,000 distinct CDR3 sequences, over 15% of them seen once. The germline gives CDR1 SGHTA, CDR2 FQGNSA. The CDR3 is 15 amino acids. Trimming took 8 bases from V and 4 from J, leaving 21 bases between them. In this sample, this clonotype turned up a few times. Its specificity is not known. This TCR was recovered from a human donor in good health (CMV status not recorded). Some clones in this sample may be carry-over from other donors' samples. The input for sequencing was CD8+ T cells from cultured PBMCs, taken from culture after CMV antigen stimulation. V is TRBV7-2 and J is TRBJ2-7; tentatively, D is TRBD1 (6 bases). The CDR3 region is CASSSSVGAIYEQYF. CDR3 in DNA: TGTGCCAGCTCCTCCTCTGTGGGGGCCATTTACGAGCAGTACTTC. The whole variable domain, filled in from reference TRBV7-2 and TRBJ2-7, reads GAGVSQSPSNKVTEKGKDVELRCDPISGHTALYWYRQSLGQGLEFLIYFQGNSAPDKSGLPSDRFSAERTGGSVSTLTIQRTQQEDSAVYLCASSSSVGAIYEQYFGPGTRLTVT.